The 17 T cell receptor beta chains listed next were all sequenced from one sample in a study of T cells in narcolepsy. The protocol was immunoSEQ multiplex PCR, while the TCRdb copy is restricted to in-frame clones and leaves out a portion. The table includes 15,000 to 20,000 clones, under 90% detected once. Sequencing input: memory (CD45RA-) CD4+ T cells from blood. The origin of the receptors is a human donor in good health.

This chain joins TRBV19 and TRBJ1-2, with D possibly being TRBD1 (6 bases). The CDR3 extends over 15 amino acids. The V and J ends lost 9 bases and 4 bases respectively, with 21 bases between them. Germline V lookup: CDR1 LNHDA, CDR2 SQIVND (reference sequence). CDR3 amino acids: CASLNPGEETYGYTF. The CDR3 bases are TGTGCCAGCCTTAACCCAGGGGAAGAAACCTATGGCTACACCTTC. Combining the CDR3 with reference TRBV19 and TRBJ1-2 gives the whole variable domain DGGITQSPKYLFRKEGQNVTLSCEQNLNHDAMYWYRQDPGQGLRLIYYSQIVNDFQKGDIAEGYSVSREKKESFPLTVTSAQKNPTAFYLCASLNPGEETYGYTFGSGTRLTVV.

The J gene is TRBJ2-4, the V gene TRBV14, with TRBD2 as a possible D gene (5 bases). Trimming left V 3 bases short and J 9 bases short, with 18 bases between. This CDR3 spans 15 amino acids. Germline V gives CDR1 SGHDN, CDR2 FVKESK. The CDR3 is CASSQDPSGKAIQYF. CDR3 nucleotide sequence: TGTGCCAGCAGCCAGGACCCCTCGGGGAAGGCCATTCAGTACTTC.

CDR3 bases: TGTGCCAGCAGCCAAGTGGGGAGGGGCACTGAAGCTTTCTTT. The encoded protein is CASSQVGRGTEAFF. The gene calls are TRBV14 and TRBJ1-1; possibly TRBD1 for D (5 bases). The germline V gene has CDR1 SGHDN and CDR2 FVKESK. CDR3 length equals 14 residues. V dropped 1 base and J dropped 4 bases, with 10 bases sitting between them.

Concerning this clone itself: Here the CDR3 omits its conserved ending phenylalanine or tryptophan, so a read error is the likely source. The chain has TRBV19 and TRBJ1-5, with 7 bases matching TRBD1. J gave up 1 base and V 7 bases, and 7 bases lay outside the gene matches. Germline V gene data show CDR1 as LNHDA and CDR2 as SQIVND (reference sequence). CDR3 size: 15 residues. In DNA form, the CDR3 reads TGTGCCAGTATGGAGTCACAGGGGAGCAATCAGCCCCAGCATTCT. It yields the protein CASMESQGSNQPQHS.

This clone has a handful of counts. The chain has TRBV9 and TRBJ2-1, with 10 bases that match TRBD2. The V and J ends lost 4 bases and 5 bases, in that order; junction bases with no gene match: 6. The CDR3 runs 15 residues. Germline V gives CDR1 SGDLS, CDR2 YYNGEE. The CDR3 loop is CASSPLAGSNNEQFF. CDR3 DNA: TGTGCCAGCAGCCCACTAGCGGGGAGCAACAATGAGCAGTTCTTC.

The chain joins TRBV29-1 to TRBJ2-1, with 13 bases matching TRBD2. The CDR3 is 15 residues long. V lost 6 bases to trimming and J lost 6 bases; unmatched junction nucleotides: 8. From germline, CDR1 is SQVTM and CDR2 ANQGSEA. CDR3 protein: CSVRATSGGPNEQFF. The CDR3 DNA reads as TGCAGCGTAAGGGCGACTAGCGGGGGGCCCAATGAGCAGTTCTTC.

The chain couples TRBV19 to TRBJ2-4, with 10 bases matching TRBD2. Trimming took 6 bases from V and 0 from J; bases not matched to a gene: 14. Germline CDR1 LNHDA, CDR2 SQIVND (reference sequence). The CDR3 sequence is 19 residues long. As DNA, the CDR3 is TGTGCCAGTAGCCCCTCTAGCGGGAGTGTAGGGGTAGCCAAAAACATTCAGTACTTC. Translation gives CASSPSSGSVGVAKNIQYF.

CDR3 loop: CASSETSGRAVNTGELFF. In DNA form, the CDR3 reads TGTGCCAGCAGCGAGACTAGCGGGAGGGCCGTAAACACCGGGGAGCTGTTTTTT. The rearrangement joins TRBV7-2 to TRBJ2-2, with 14 bases identical to TRBD2. CDR3 length: 18 amino acids. CDR1 and CDR2 (germline): SGHTA, FQGNSA. Trimming cost V 5 bases and J 2 bases; bases outside gene matches: 7.

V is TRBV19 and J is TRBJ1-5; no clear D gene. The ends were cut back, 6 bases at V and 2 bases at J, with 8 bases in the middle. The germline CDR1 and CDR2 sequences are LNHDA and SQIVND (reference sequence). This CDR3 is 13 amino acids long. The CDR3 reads CASRIRGNQPQHF. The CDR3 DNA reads TGTGCCAGTAGAATACGAGGCAATCAGCCCCAGCATTTT.

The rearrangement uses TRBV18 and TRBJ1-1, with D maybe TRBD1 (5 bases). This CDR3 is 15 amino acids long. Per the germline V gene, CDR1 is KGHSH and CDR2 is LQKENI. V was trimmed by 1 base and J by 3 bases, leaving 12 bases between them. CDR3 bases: TGTGCCAGCTCACCACTGCAACTAGGGGACACTGAAGCTTTCTTT. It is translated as CASSPLQLGDTEAFF.

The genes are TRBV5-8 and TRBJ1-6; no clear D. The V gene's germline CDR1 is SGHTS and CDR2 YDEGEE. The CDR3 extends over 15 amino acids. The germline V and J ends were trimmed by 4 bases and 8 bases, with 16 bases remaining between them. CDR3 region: CASSPGSVGDSPLHF. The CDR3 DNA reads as TGTGCCAGCAGCCCCGGGTCAGTCGGGGATTCACCCCTCCACTTT.

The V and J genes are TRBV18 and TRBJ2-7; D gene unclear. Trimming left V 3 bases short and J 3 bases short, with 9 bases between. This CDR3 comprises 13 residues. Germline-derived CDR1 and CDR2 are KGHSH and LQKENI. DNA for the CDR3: TGTGCCAGCTCACCGAGTGACCTCTACGAGCAGTACTTC. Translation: CASSPSDLYEQYF. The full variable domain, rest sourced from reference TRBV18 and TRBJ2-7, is NAGVMQNPRHLVRRRGQEARLRCSPMKGHSHVYWYRQLPEEGLKFMVYLQKENIIDESGMPKERFSAEFPKEGPSILRIQQVVRGDSAAYFCASSPSDLYEQYFGPGTRLTVT.

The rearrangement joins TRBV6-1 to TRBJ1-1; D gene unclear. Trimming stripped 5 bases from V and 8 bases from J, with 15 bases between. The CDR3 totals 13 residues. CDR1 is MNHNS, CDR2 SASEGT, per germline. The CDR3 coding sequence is TGTGCCAGCAGTCCTGCAGTTACCCCCGAAGCTTTCTTT. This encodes CASSPAVTPEAFF.

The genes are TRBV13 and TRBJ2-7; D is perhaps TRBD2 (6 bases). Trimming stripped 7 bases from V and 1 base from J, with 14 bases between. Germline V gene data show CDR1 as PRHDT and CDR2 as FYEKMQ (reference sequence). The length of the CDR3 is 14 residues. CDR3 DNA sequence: TGTGCCAGCACTATTTCAAGCGGGTCCTACGAGCAGTACTTC. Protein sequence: CASTISSGSYEQYF.

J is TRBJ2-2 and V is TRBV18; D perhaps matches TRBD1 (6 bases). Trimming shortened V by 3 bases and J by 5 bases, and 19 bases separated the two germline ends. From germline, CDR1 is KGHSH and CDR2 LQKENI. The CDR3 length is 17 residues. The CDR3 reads CASSPTAAQGKTGELFF. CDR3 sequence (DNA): TGTGCCAGCTCACCGACCGCGGCCCAGGGGAAGACCGGGGAGCTGTTTTTT.

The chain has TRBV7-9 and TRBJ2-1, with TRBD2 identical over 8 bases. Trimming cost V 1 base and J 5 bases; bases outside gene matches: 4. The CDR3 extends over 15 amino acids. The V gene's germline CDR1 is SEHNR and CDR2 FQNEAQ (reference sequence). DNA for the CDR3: TGTGCCAGCAGCTTAGGCCTAGCGGGTCACAATGAGCAGTTCTTC. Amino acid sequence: CASSLGLAGHNEQFF.

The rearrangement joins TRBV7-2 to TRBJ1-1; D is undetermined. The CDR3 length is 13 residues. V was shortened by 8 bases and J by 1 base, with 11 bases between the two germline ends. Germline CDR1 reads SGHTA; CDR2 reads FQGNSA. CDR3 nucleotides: TGTGCCAGCGGACTGGAGGCGAACACTGAAGCTTTCTTT. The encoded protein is CASGLEANTEAFF.